The text below deals with one TCR beta chain. Its antigen is unknown. Sequenced by immunoSEQ multiplex PCR; TCRdb stores in-frame clones only, minus some. The table shows 95,000 or so clones, with roughly 86% occurring only once. Per germline, CDR1 LGHDT and CDR2 YNNKEL (reference sequence). V lost 6 bases and J 0 bases, leaving 9 bases between the germline ends. The CDR3 spans 13 residues. These data come from a study of T cell responses to AZD1222 COVID-19 vaccine. General observations from the study: A mostly white British donor set with more females was recruited, and clonal diversity was possibly underestimated. Two doses of AZD1222 preceded a rise in Spike-specific TCR breadth and depth. Repertoires were collected only later (after the peak T cell response had occurred). Only 5 or 6 people who got AZD1222 tested seropositive at baseline.

The chain employs TRBV3-1 (or the pseudogene TRBV3-2) and TRBJ2-7, with D perhaps TRBD1 (6 bases). The TCR was taken from an adult in good health. Sequences were derived from peripheral blood, sampled on day 0 of MenACWY control vaccination. The CDR3: CASSYRDSYEQYF. The CDR3 DNA sequence: TGTGCCAGCAGTTACAGGGACTCCTACGAGCAGTACTTC.